This T cell receptor (beta chain) was recorded in a study of technical replicates of blood from a handful of donors. CDR1 is GTSNPN, CDR2 SVGIG, per germline (reference sequence). The CDR3 length is 15 residues. The trim removed 2 bases at V and 9 bases at J, leaving 8 bases unmatched. Sequencing was performed with immunoSEQ multiplex PCR; in TCRdb, only in-frame clones are kept and a portion is missing. The sample holds more than 75,000 clones; approximately 83% are singletons and the top ten take roughly 4.9%. Sequences were obtained from PBMCs. This TCR came from a human donor in good health. Some clones in this sample may be carry-over from other donors' samples. The rearrangement joins TRBV30 to TRBJ2-1; 12 nucleotides align to TRBD2. The CDR3 DNA is TGTGCCTGGAGTAAGACTAGCGGGAGATTCGGTGAGCAGTTCTTC. This translates into CAWSKTSGRFGEQFF. The entire variable domain, with the rest obtained from reference TRBV30 and TRBJ2-1, is as follows: SQTIHQWPATLVQPVGSPLSLECTVEGTSNPNLYWYRQAAGRGLQLLFYSVGIGQISSEVPQNLSASRPQDRQFILSSKKLLLSDSGFYLCAWSKTSGRFGEQFFGPGTRLTVL.